Below, 19 T cell receptor beta chains from the same sample are listed, as sequenced in a study of shared clonotypes between healthy human individuals. The protocol was immunoSEQ multiplex PCR, while the TCRdb copy is restricted to in-frame clones and leaves out a portion. The top ten hold around 1.8% of the sample, which has about 1.9 million clones, about 94% seen once. Naive CD8 cells comprised CD45RO-negative, CCR7-positively selected cells, excluding terminally differentiated effector memory CD45RA+ cells. What was sequenced was naive CD8+ T cells from PBMCs. These receptors were obtained from a man between 18 and 29 years old in good health. Some clones in this sample may be carry-over from other donors' samples.

Details on this clone: Other DNA sequences in this specimen translate into the identical CDR3. This chain uses TRBV28 with TRBJ1-3; D ambiguous. CDR1 and CDR2 from the germline V gene are MDHEN and SYDVKM. V lost 6 bases, J lost 0 bases, and 6 bases lay in between. The length of the CDR3 is 13 residues. CDR3 nucleotides: TGTGCCAGCAGCCCCCGCTCTGGAAACACCATATATTTT. Encoded protein: CASSPRSGNTIYF.

This chain connects TRBV2 to TRBJ2-4, with no clear D. Trimming shortened V by 3 bases and J by 2 bases, and 14 bases separated the two germline ends. CDR1 is SNHLY and CDR2 is FYNNEI in the germline V gene. This CDR3 contains 16 residues. CDR3 loop: CASSDVPPGPKNIQYF. CDR3 nucleotides: TGTGCCAGCAGTGACGTACCCCCTGGGCCCAAAAACATTCAGTACTTC.

This chain links TRBV4-1 with TRBJ2-2; 11 bases match TRBD2. The CDR3 is 19 residues long. The V and J ends lost 4 bases and 4 bases, in that order; junction bases with no gene match: 14. The V gene's germline CDR1 is MGHRA and CDR2 YSYEKL. CDR3 sequence reads: CASSPGTSGNIRGTGELFF. Here the CDR3 DNA reads TGCGCCAGCAGCCCAGGGACTAGCGGAAACATACGTGGCACCGGGGAGCTGTTTTTT.

This chain uses TRBV10-3 with TRBJ2-1; D is undetermined. Germline V CDR1 and CDR2: ENHRY, SYGVKD. This CDR3 spans 11 amino acids. This CDR3 is CGTGIGNEQFF. For the CDR3, the DNA is TGTGGCACGGGCATCGGCAATGAGCAGTTCTTC.

The chain carries TRBV11-2 and TRBJ1-2; the D is unclear. CDR1 is SGHAT and CDR2 is FQNNGV in the germline V gene. V lost 1 base, J lost 8 bases, and 17 bases lay in between. This CDR3 has 15 amino acids. Here the CDR3 reads CASSLAARVGWGYTF. The DNA for the CDR3 is TGTGCCAGCAGCTTAGCCGCGCGGGTTGGTTGGGGCTACACCTTC.

V gene TRBV7-6 combines with J gene TRBJ2-1; D is unclear. Germline lookup yields CDR1 SGHVS and CDR2 FNYEAQ. V lost 2 bases to trimming and J lost 6 bases, with 17 bases between them. The CDR3 is made up of 16 amino acids. CDR3 amino acids: CASSLIGWSPGNEQFF. The CDR3 DNA sequence: TGTGCCAGCAGCTTAATAGGCTGGAGCCCCGGCAATGAGCAGTTCTTC.

V and J are TRBV27 and TRBJ2-3, with a possible D match to TRBD1 (5 bases). Germline loops: CDR1 MNHEY, CDR2 SMNVEV (reference sequence). Trimming removed 3 bases at V and 5 bases at J, with 15 bases between. The CDR3 contains 15 residues. The CDR3 is CASSFFGRAIDTQYF. The CDR3 DNA sequence: TGTGCCAGCAGTTTTTTCGGCAGGGCGATAGATACGCAGTATTTT.

A note on this clone: Other nucleotide sequences from this sample produce the same CDR3. J is TRBJ2-7 and V is TRBV28, with 9 nucleotides matching TRBD2. V lost 3 bases, J lost 3 bases, and 3 bases stayed unmatched. Germline V CDR1 and CDR2: MDHEN, SYDVKM. The CDR3 is 14 amino acids. The CDR3 is CASSFGREGYEQYF. Written as DNA, the CDR3 is TGTGCCAGCAGTTTCGGGCGGGAGGGCTACGAGCAGTACTTC.

CDR3 DNA sequence: TGTGCCAGCAGCTTGATGGGGACAGAGTACTATGGCTACACCTTC. Protein product: CASSLMGTEYYGYTF. V is TRBV7-2 and J is TRBJ1-2, with 7 nucleotides matching TRBD1. Germline CDR1 SGHTA, CDR2 FQGNSA. V shed 3 bases, J shed 3 bases, and the junction held 7 bases outside the gene matches. CDR3 length: 15 amino acids.

This chain uses TRBV28 with TRBJ1-2; the D is unclear. Germline V gives CDR1 MDHEN, CDR2 SYDVKM. This CDR3 contains 13 residues. The V end was cut by 3 bases, the J end by 2 bases, with 7 bases between. The CDR3 spells CASSLSQNYGYTF. In DNA, the CDR3 is TGTGCCAGCAGTTTGTCACAGAACTATGGCTACACCTTC.

The rearrangement joins TRBV27 to TRBJ2-7; 10 positions match TRBD2. The CDR3 length is 16 residues. Trimming at V came to 6 bases and at J to 7 bases, leaving 15 bases not matched to a gene. From germline, CDR1 is MNHEY and CDR2 SMNVEV (reference sequence). CDR3 sequence (DNA): TGTGCCAGCAGATCCGGGACTAGCGCCACTTTGGGGGAGCAGTACTTC. It yields the protein CASRSGTSATLGEQYF.

This clone has a single count. The rearrangement uses TRBV11-3 and TRBJ2-3; 8 bases are shared with TRBD2. J was trimmed by 5 bases and V by 4 bases; bases with no gene match: 14. CDR1 is SGHNT and CDR2 is YENEEA in the germline V gene. The length of the CDR3 is 17 residues. The CDR3 is CASSSRTSTGQEDTQYF. Here the CDR3 DNA reads TGTGCCAGCAGCTCCCGGACTAGCACTGGCCAAGAAGATACGCAGTATTTT.

The chain combines TRBV19 with TRBJ1-5; weak D call: TRBD1 (5 bases). CDR3 length: 15 amino acids. Germline values: CDR1 LNHDA, CDR2 SQIVND (reference sequence). Trimming took off 2 bases at V and 3 bases at J, with 11 bases between the two ends. CDR3 loop: CASSIFSGLNQPQHF. CDR3 sequence (DNA): TGTGCCAGTAGTATATTTTCGGGGCTCAATCAGCCCCAGCATTTT.

V and J are TRBV5-1 and TRBJ1-1; tentative D call: TRBD1 (6 bases). V was cut by 4 bases and J by 5 bases, with 15 bases left in between. Germline-derived CDR1 and CDR2 are SGHRS and YFSETQ. CDR3 length equals 14 residues. The CDR3 DNA reads as TGCGCCAGCAGCCAAGGAGGGGGGGCGACTGAAGCTTTCTTT. Its protein product is CASSQGGGATEAFF. Full variable domain (rest looked up from reference TRBV5-1 and TRBJ1-1): KAGVTQTPRYLIKTRGQQVTLSCSPISGHRSVSWYQQTPGQGLQFLFEYFSETQRNKGNFPGRFSGRQFSNSRSEMNVSTLELGDSALYLCASSQGGGATEAFFGQGTRLTVV.

This CDR3 is CSVEGTGRSEQYF. In nucleotides, the CDR3 is TGCAGCGTTGAGGGGACAGGGAGGTCCGAGCAGTACTTC. The chain couples TRBV29-1 to TRBJ2-7; 9 bases agree with TRBD1. The V and J ends lost 3 bases and 6 bases, in that order; junction bases with no gene match: 6. There are 13 residues in the CDR3. Per the germline V gene, CDR1 is SQVTM and CDR2 is ANQGSEA.

In DNA form, the CDR3 reads TGTGCCAGCAGTTTACGGATCCAGCTAGCCAAAAACATTCAGTACTTC. Its translation: CASSLRIQLAKNIQYF. V and J are TRBV27 and TRBJ2-4; no definite D call. V shed 2 bases and J shed 0 bases, with 11 bases lying between them. Germline values: CDR1 MNHEY, CDR2 SMNVEV (reference sequence). The CDR3 totals 16 residues.

The rearrangement joins TRBV7-6 to TRBJ2-1, with TRBD1 as a possible D gene (6 bases). Germline V gene sequence: CDR1 SGHVS, CDR2 FNYEAQ. The CDR3 contains 16 residues. V was cut by 6 bases and J by 10 bases, with 25 bases left in between. CDR3 sequence reads: CASRPYPGQDVGEQFF. As DNA, the CDR3 is TGTGCCAGCAGACCCTACCCGGGACAAGATGTGGGCGAGCAGTTCTTC.

Comments on this clone: This CDR3 is also generated by other DNA sequences in the sample. V and J are TRBV6-4 and TRBJ2-2, with TRBD1 as a possible D gene (5 bases). The V gene's germline CDR1 is MRHNA and CDR2 SNTAGT. CDR3 length: 12 residues. Trimming took off 6 bases at V and 4 bases at J, with 6 bases between the two ends. The CDR3 spells CASSDSTGELFF. The CDR3 DNA reads TGTGCCAGCAGCGACAGCACCGGGGAGCTGTTTTTT.

The CDR3 DNA sequence: TGTGCCAGCAGTCCAGGGACGTCGTCCGGGGATGAGCAGTTCTTC. Encoded protein: CASSPGTSSGDEQFF. This chain connects TRBV27 to TRBJ2-1, with D possibly being TRBD1 or TRBD2 (5 bases each). Germline-derived CDR1 and CDR2 are MNHEY and SMNVEV (reference sequence). V was clipped by 5 bases and J by 8 bases, with 19 bases between them. CDR3 length: 15 residues.